The rows below give T cell receptor beta chains drawn from one sample of a study of Ad26.COV2.S vaccination and SARS-CoV-2 variants. Profiled with immunoSEQ multiplex PCR; TCRdb holds only in-frame clones, not every one. The sample lists about 260,000 clones, roughly 87% occurring once. The sequencing used peripheral blood, collected in a trial of Ad26.COV2.S vaccine versus placebo. All receptors come from a person between 18 and 65 years old who received the Ad26.COV2.S COVID-19 vaccine or a placebo. Both conserved end residues are part of each CDR3. A D gene is named only where the DNA matches it firmly. Clone size is not always given. Where it is, it says once, few, many or a class for expanded clones.

v_call,d_call,clone_size,j_call,cdr3_aa,cdr3_nt
TRBV29-1,-,once,TRBJ1-1,CSVLMYGNTEAFF,TGCAGCGTTCTTATGTACGGGAACACTGAAGCTTTCTTT
TRBV19,-,-,TRBJ1-4,CASSTGGVGEKLFF,TGTGCCAGTAGTACCGGGGGTGTCGGAGAAAAACTGTTTTTT
TRBV9,-,-,TRBJ1-1,CASSVPTGALNTEAFF,TGTGCCAGCAGCGTACCGACAGGAGCTCTGAACACTGAAGCTTTCTTT
TRBV29-1,-,-,TRBJ2-5,CSVGENSQETQYF,TGCAGCGTTGGAGAGAACAGTCAAGAGACCCAGTACTTC
TRBV5-4,TRBD1,-,TRBJ1-2,CASSPGTGGRDGYTF,TGTGCCAGCAGCCCAGGGACAGGGGGCAGAGATGGCTACACCTTC
TRBV29-1,-,once,TRBJ2-2,CSVGLGTGELFF,TGCAGCGTTGGTCTGGGAACCGGGGAGCTGTTTTTT
TRBV3-1/TRBV3-2,-,-,TRBJ2-4,CASSPGGLGTKNIQYF,TGTGCCAGCAGCCCCGGGGGGCTAGGAACCAAAAACATTCAGTACTTC
TRBV5-4,TRBD2,-,TRBJ2-1,CASSFSGGYDNEQFF,TGTGCCAGCAGCTTTAGCGGGGGGTATGACAATGAGCAGTTCTTC
TRBV6-6,TRBD2,once,TRBJ2-1,CASSPSGRVLDEQFF,TGTGCCAGCAGTCCCAGCGGGAGGGTCTTAGATGAGCAGTTCTTC
TRBV19,-,-,TRBJ1-4,CASSSQQNEKLFF,TGTGCCAGTAGTAGCCAGCAGAATGAAAAACTGTTTTTT
TRBV3-1/TRBV3-2,-,-,TRBJ1-2,CASSQKGRAQPYGYTF,TGTGCCAGCAGCCAGAAGGGCCGGGCACAGCCGTATGGCTACACCTTC
TRBV7-2,-,-,TRBJ2-4,CASSQRPLAEPRGIQYF,TGTGCCAGCAGCCAAAGGCCCTTAGCGGAACCGAGGGGCATTCAGTACTTC
TRBV6-5,-,-,TRBJ2-6,CASSLRGPGANVLTF,TGTGCCAGCAGCCTCCGGGGTCCTGGGGCCAACGTCCTGACTTTC
TRBV10-3,TRBD1,-,TRBJ1-2,CAISEPGQGARGYTF,TGTGCCATCAGTGAACCGGGACAGGGGGCGCGTGGCTACACCTTC
TRBV4-1,TRBD1,-,TRBJ1-3,CASSRQGKENTIYF,TGCGCCAGCAGCAGACAGGGTAAGGAAAACACCATATATTTT
TRBV4-1,-,medium-sized,TRBJ2-2,CASSQDSGYTGELFF,TGCGCCAGCAGCCAAGATAGCGGATACACCGGGGAGCTGTTTTTT